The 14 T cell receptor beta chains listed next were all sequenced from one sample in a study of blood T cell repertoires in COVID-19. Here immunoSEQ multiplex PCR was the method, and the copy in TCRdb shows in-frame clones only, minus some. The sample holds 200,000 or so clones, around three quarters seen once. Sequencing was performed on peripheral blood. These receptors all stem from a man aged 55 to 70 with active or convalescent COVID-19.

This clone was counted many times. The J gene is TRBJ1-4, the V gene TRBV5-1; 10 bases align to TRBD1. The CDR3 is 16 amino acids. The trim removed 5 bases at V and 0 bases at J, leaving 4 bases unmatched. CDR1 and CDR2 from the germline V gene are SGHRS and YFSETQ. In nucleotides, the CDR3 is TGCGCCAGCAGGGACGGACAGGGGGCAACTAATGAAAAACTGTTTTTT. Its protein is CASRDGQGATNEKLFF.

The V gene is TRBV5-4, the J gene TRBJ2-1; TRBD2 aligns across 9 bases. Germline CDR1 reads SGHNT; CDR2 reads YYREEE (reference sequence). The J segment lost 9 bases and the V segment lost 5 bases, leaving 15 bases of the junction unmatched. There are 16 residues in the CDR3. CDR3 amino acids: CASRRTSVREVGEQFF. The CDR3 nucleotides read TGTGCCAGCAGACGGACTAGCGTCAGGGAGGTAGGTGAGCAGTTCTTC.

The CDR3 DNA reads TGTGCCAGCAGTTTCCCAGATGGGACTAGCGGGAGAAGTAGGTCGGAAGATACGCAGTATTTT. Translated, it gives CASSFPDGTSGRSRSEDTQYF. V and J are TRBV6-2 or TRBV6-3 and TRBJ2-3; 14 bases align to TRBD2. CDR1 and CDR2 from the germline V gene are MNHEY and SVGEGT. The trim removed 4 bases at V and 5 bases at J, leaving 20 bases unmatched. CDR3 length: 21 amino acids.

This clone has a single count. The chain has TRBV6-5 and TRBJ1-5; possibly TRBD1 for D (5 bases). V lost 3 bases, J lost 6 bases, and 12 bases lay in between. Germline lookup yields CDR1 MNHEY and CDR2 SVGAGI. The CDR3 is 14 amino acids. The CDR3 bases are TGTGCCAGCAGTTATGATGGGGGGAGTCAGCCCCAGCATTTT. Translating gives CASSYDGGSQPQHF.

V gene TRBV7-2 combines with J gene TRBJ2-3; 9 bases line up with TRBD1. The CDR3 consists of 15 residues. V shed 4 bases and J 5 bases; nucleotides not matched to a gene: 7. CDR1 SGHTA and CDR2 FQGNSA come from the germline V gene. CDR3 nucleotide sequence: TGTGCCAGCAGCTCCCGGGACAGGGCAATAGATACGCAGTATTTT. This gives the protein CASSSRDRAIDTQYF.

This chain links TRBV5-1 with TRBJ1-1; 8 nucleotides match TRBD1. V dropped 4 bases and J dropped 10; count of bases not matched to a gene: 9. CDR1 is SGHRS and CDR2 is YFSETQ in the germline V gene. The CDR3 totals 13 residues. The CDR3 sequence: CASSVDRVRGAFF. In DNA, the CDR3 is TGCGCCAGCAGCGTGGACAGGGTAAGGGGAGCTTTCTTT.

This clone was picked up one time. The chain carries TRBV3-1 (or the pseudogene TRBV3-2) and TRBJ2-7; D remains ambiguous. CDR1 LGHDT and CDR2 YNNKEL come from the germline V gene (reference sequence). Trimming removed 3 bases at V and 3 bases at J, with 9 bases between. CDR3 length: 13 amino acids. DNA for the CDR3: TGTGCCAGCAGCCACGAGGAGTTCTACGAGCAGTACTTC. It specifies CASSHEEFYEQYF.

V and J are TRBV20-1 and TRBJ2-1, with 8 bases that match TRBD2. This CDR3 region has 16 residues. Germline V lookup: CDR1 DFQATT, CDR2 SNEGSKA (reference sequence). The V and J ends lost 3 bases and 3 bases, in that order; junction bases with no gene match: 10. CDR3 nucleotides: TGCAGTGCTAGTTCCGGACTAGCCCAACTCTACAATGAGCAGTTCTTC. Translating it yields CSASSGLAQLYNEQFF.

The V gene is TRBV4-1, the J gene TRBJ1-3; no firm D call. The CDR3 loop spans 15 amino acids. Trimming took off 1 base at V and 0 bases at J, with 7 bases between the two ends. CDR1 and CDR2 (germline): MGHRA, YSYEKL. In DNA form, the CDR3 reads TGCGCCAGCAGCCAAGGACACAGCTCTGGAAACACCATATATTTT. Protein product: CASSQGHSSGNTIYF.

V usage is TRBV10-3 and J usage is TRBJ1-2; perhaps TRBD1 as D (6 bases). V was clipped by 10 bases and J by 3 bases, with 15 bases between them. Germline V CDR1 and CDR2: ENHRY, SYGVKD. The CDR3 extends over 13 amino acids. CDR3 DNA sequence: TGTGCCACCACTCAGGGGAGGGACTATGGCTACACCTTC. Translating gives CATTQGRDYGYTF.

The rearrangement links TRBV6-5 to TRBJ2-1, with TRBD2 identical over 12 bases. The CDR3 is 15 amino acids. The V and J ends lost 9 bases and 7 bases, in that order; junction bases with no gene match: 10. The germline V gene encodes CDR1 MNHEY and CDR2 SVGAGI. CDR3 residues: CASYRGLAGLNEQFF. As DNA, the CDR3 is TGTGCCAGTTACCGCGGACTAGCGGGGCTTAATGAGCAGTTCTTC.

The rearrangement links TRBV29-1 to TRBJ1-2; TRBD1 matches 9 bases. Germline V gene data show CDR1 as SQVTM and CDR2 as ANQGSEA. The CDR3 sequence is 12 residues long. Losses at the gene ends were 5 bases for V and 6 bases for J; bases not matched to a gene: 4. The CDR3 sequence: CSVNTGGDGYTF. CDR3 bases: TGCAGCGTTAATACAGGGGGCGATGGCTACACCTTC.

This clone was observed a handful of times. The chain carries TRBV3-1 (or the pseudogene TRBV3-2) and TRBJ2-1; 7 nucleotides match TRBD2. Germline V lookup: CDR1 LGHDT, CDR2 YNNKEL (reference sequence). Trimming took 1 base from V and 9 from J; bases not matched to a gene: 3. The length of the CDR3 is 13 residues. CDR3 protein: CASSQGEGGEQFF. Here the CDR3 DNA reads TGTGCCAGCAGCCAAGGGGAGGGCGGTGAGCAGTTCTTC.

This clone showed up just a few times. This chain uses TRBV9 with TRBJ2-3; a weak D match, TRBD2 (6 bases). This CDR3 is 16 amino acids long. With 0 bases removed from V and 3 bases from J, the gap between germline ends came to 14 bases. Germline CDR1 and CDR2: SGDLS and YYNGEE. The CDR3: CASSVGGAPGTDTQYF. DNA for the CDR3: TGTGCCAGCAGCGTAGGCGGGGCCCCGGGGACAGATACGCAGTATTTT.